These 17 T cell receptor beta chains originate from one sample sequenced in a study of radiotherapy plus CTLA-4 blockade in lung cancer. The repertoire was sequenced with immunoSEQ multiplex PCR; TCRdb's copy has only in-frame clones and lacks some. The table records 45,000 to 60,000 clones, approximately 80% of them present only once. Source: peripheral blood, taken from a patient treated with radiotherapy plus ipilimumab. The receptors here all came from a human donor with non-small cell lung cancer whose response to radiotherapy plus ipilimumab could not be evaluated.

DNA of the CDR3: TGCAGCGTTACCATAGGCAATCAGCCCCAGCATTTT. This encodes CSVTIGNQPQHF. This chain links TRBV29-1 with TRBJ1-5, with D unresolved. Germline V gene sequence: CDR1 SQVTM, CDR2 ANQGSEA. The CDR3 runs 12 residues. V was clipped by 5 bases and J by 2 bases, with 7 bases between them.

This clone appeared a single time. The chain combines TRBV19 with TRBJ2-5, with D tentatively TRBD1 (6 bases). Trimming pared 5 bases from V and 4 bases from J, leaving 14 bases between. Germline V CDR1 and CDR2: LNHDA, SQIVND (reference sequence). The CDR3 has 14 amino acids. The CDR3 region is CASSWSGGGETQYF. CDR3 nucleotide sequence: TGTGCCAGTAGTTGGTCTGGGGGCGGAGAGACCCAGTACTTC.

In its sample, this clone ranks as medium-sized. The chain joins TRBV10-3 to TRBJ2-1, with TRBD1 as a possible D gene (6 bases). In germline, CDR1 is ENHRY, CDR2 SYGVKD. CDR3 size: 14 residues. The V end lost 10 bases, the J end lost 2 bases, and 15 bases lay between the germline ends. The CDR3 sequence is CATADRTTYNEQFF. The DNA of the CDR3 is TGTGCCACCGCGGACAGAACCACCTACAATGAGCAGTTCTTC.

This sequence joins TRBV9 and TRBJ2-5; D unresolved. The J call may be incorrect, as the DNA end agrees better with TRBJ2-7. The germline V gene encodes CDR1 SGDLS and CDR2 YYNGEE. The CDR3 totals 14 residues. The CDR3 is CASSVVSTYYEQYF. CDR3 nucleotides: TGTGCCAGCAGCGTTGTGTCTACTTACTACGAGCAGTACTTC.

V and J are TRBV30 and TRBJ1-2; D unresolved. There are 13 residues in the CDR3. Trimming removed 1 base at V and 8 bases at J, with 14 bases between. Germline CDR1 and CDR2: GTSNPN and SVGIG (reference sequence). CDR3 coding DNA: TGTGCCTGGAGTGCTTTCGTGTCGAGGGGCTACACCTTC. Translated: CAWSAFVSRGYTF.

The rearrangement joins TRBV28 to TRBJ1-2; a possible D gene is TRBD1 (5 bases). This CDR3 comprises 11 residues. V was cut by 2 bases and J by 7 bases, with 5 bases left in between. The germline CDR1 and CDR2 sequences are MDHEN and SYDVKM. This CDR3 is CASSLRGGYTF. The CDR3, as DNA: TGTGCCAGCAGTTTAAGGGGTGGCTACACCTTC.

This sequence joins TRBV4-3 and TRBJ2-1, with D maybe TRBD2 (6 bases). Looked up from germline, CDR1 is LGHNA and CDR2 is YSLEER. Trimming removed 4 bases from V and 9 bases from J, with 22 bases in between. The CDR3 has 16 residues. The CDR3 DNA reads TGCGCCAGCAGCCGAATTGGCGGGGAGCTTTTGGGTGAGCAGTTCTTC. It translates to CASSRIGGELLGEQFF.

The V and J genes are TRBV11-2 and TRBJ2-7; the D gene is possibly TRBD2 (5 bases). Germline lookup yields CDR1 SGHAT and CDR2 FQNNGV. Trimming removed 3 bases at V and 5 bases at J, with 11 bases between. The CDR3 covers 13 residues. The CDR3: CASSLEVANEQYF. Here the CDR3 DNA reads TGTGCCAGCAGCTTGGAGGTGGCCAACGAGCAGTACTTC.

J is TRBJ1-1 and V is TRBV5-4; unclear D gene. V gave up 0 bases and J gave up 8 bases, with 11 bases separating them. Germline V gene lookup returns CDR1 SGHNT and CDR2 YYREEE (reference sequence). The CDR3 has 13 residues. CDR3 DNA sequence: TGTGCCAGCAGCTTGGGTGGCCGAAGAGAAGCTTTCTTT. Translating gives CASSLGGRREAFF.

The chain combines TRBV7-9 with TRBJ2-7; TRBD1 agrees at 10 bases. Germline CDR1 is SEHNR and CDR2 is FQNEAQ (reference sequence). This CDR3 is 14 amino acids long. J gave up 7 bases and V 5 bases, and 8 bases lay outside the gene matches. Written as DNA, the CDR3 is TGTGCCAGCAGCCTCGGGACAGGGGTGAGGGAGCAGTACTTC. It is translated as CASSLGTGVREQYF.

The chain carries TRBV9 and TRBJ2-5; D remains unclear. CDR3 size: 13 residues. Germline lookup yields CDR1 SGDLS and CDR2 YYNGEE. V was shortened by 2 bases and J by 0 bases, with 5 bases between the two germline ends. The CDR3 spells CASSVLYQETQYF. Written as DNA, the CDR3 is TGTGCCAGCAGCGTTCTGTACCAAGAGACCCAGTACTTC.

J is TRBJ1-5 and V is TRBV6-5, with D perhaps TRBD1 (5 bases). The CDR3 has 12 residues. Trimming removed 5 bases from V and 7 bases from J, with 9 bases in between. Germline assignment: CDR1 MNHEY and CDR2 SVGAGI. This CDR3 is CASSRRDQPQHF. CDR3 bases: TGTGCCAGCAGTAGGAGGGACCAGCCCCAGCATTTT.

V is TRBV27 and J is TRBJ2-7; D may be TRBD1 (5 bases). V was pared by 6 bases and J by 3 bases, with 12 bases between. There are 13 residues in the CDR3. The V gene's germline CDR1 is MNHEY and CDR2 SMNVEV (reference sequence). The CDR3 here is CASSRARRYEQYF. The DNA for the CDR3 is TGTGCCAGCAGCAGGGCCCGGCGCTACGAGCAGTACTTC.

CDR3 amino acids: CASAARGRAYEQYF. CDR3 in DNA: TGTGCCAGCGCTGCGCGGGGGAGGGCCTACGAGCAGTACTTC. This chain connects TRBV28 to TRBJ2-7, with 7 nucleotides matching TRBD2. V dropped 8 bases and J dropped 2; count of bases not matched to a gene: 9. From germline, CDR1 is MDHEN and CDR2 SYDVKM. The CDR3 consists of 14 residues.

The chain links TRBV20-1 to TRBJ1-6; D is unclear. CDR1 and CDR2 (germline): DFQATT, SNEGSKA (reference sequence). The CDR3 extends over 11 amino acids. The V and J ends lost 4 bases and 9 bases respectively, with 7 bases between them. CDR3: CSAKDSSPLHF. The CDR3 DNA follows: TGCAGTGCTAAAGACTCTTCACCCCTCCACTTT.

The chain uses TRBV6-4 and TRBJ2-1; 16 nucleotides agree with TRBD2. This CDR3 spans 18 amino acids. Germline CDR1 and CDR2: MRHNA and SNTAGT. The ends lost 3 bases at V and 3 bases at J; junction bases unmatched: 5. The CDR3 region has the DNA TGTGCCAGCAGTGAGTCGGGACTAGCGGGAGGGGGCTACAATGAGCAGTTCTTC. Translating it yields CASSESGLAGGGYNEQFF.

This clone appeared once. The chain joins TRBV29-1 to TRBJ1-1; maybe TRBD1 (5 bases). The CDR3 has 11 residues. Germline lookup yields CDR1 SQVTM and CDR2 ANQGSEA. Trimming cost V 2 bases and J 11 bases, with 12 bases left between them. As DNA, the CDR3 is TGCAGCGTTGAAAGGGGCCAACTGGCTTTCTTT. Its protein product is CSVERGQLAFF.